Listed below are T cell receptor beta chains from one sample, sequenced in a study of cytomegalovirus exposure and HLA in healthy donors. This table comes from immunoSEQ multiplex PCR, and its TCRdb copy is limited to in-frame clones, with some not included. The sample consists of roughly 190,000 clones, around 90% of them appearing once. The sample was PBMCs. The receptors originated from a boy younger than 10 in good health and CMV-seronegative. CDR3s include the opening cysteine and the closing phenylalanine or tryptophan. The D gene is left open where the match is weak. Expanded clones get a size class; other rows say once, few or many, or leave the size out.

v_gene,j_gene,d_gene,abundance,CDR3aa,CDR3nt
TRBV29-1,TRBJ2-1,TRBD1,NA,CSVGRQGAHNEQFF,TGCAGCGTTGGAAGACAGGGCGCCCACAATGAGCAGTTCTTC
TRBV5-1,TRBJ2-5,NA,NA,CASSLTWQAQETQYF,TGCGCCAGCAGCCTCACTTGGCAGGCCCAAGAGACCCAGTACTTC
TRBV28,TRBJ2-2,TRBD1,NA,CASSLQGAGELFF,TGTGCCAGCAGTCTACAGGGGGCCGGGGAGCTGTTTTTT
TRBV5-5,TRBJ1-1,TRBD1,NA,CASSLDGDRVRAFF,TGTGCCAGCAGCTTGGATGGTGACAGGGTCCGAGCTTTCTTT
TRBV7-3,TRBJ2-1,TRBD2,NA,CASRLLSGGARNEQFF,TGTGCCAGCAGGCTTCTGAGCGGGGGGGCCAGGAATGAGCAGTTCTTC
TRBV6-1,TRBJ1-6,NA,NA,CASTGDADSPLHF,TGTGCCAGCACGGGGGATGCGGATTCACCCCTCCACTTT
TRBV19,TRBJ1-3,NA,NA,CASSPRQSSGNTIYF,TGTGCCAGTAGTCCCCGACAGAGCTCTGGAAACACCATATATTTT
TRBV2,TRBJ2-1,NA,NA,CASSLYNEQFF,TGTGCCAGCAGCCTGTACAATGAGCAGTTCTTC
TRBV27,TRBJ1-1,NA,NA,CASSHLPGGTEAFF,TGTGCCAGCAGCCACCTCCCGGGGGGCACTGAAGCTTTCTTT
TRBV5-1,TRBJ2-3,TRBD1,NA,CASSSALTGADTQYF,TGCGCCAGCAGCTCAGCGCTAACAGGGGCAGATACGCAGTATTTT
TRBV2,TRBJ2-7,NA,NA,CASSAGAASGLYEQYF,TGTGCCAGCAGCGCGGGGGCGGCTAGCGGACTTTACGAGCAGTACTTC
TRBV27,TRBJ2-3,TRBD2,NA,CASSFLAGGPGTDTQYF,TGTGCCAGCAGTTTCCTAGCGGGGGGGCCCGGCACAGATACGCAGTATTTT
TRBV20-1,TRBJ2-7,NA,NA,CSVGAYEQYF,TGCAGTGTCGGGGCCTACGAGCAGTACTTC
TRBV5-4,TRBJ2-6,NA,NA,CASSLVRAGANVLTF,TGTGCCAGCAGCTTGGTGAGGGCTGGGGCCAACGTCCTGACTTTC
TRBV7-9,TRBJ2-7,NA,NA,CASSLVSYEQYF,TGTGCCAGCAGCTTAGTTAGTTACGAGCAGTACTTC
TRBV30,TRBJ1-5,NA,NA,CAWSGGDQPQHF,TGTGCCTGGAGCGGGGGGGACCAGCCCCAGCATTTT
TRBV7-8,TRBJ1-2,NA,NA,CASSLSRANYGYTF,TGTGCCAGCAGCTTAAGCAGGGCAAACTATGGCTACACCTTC
TRBV5-1,TRBJ2-3,TRBD2,NA,CASTLPSGIHLTDTQYF,TGCGCCAGCACCCTTCCTAGCGGGATCCATCTCACAGATACGCAGTATTTT
TRBV6-5,TRBJ1-2,NA,NA,CASSYGASYGYTF,TGTGCCAGCAGTTACGGGGCTAGCTATGGCTACACCTTC
TRBV7-2,TRBJ1-1,TRBD1,once,CASSLVGTGNTEAFF,TGTGCCAGCAGCTTAGTAGGGACAGGTAACACTGAAGCTTTCTTT
TRBV5-1,TRBJ1-5,NA,NA,CASSFLGDSNQPQHF,TGCGCCAGCAGCTTTTTGGGAGATAGCAATCAGCCCCAGCATTTT
TRBV5-5,TRBJ1-6,TRBD1,NA,CASSQNTGTGGSPLHF,TGTGCCAGCAGTCAAAACACCGGGACAGGGGGTTCACCCCTCCACTTT
TRBV28,TRBJ2-7,TRBD1,NA,CATNPPDREKVEQYF,TGTGCCACCAACCCCCCGGACAGGGAGAAGGTCGAGCAGTACTTC
TRBV30,TRBJ1-2,NA,NA,CAWSVGRGVGGYTF,TGTGCCTGGAGTGTCGGAAGGGGTGTGGGTGGCTACACCTTC